This TCR beta chain was sequenced during a study of blood T cell repertoires in COVID-19. This CDR3 region has 17 residues. V gave up 0 bases and J gave up 4 bases; unmatched junction bases: 8. Germline assignment: CDR1 LGHDT and CDR2 YNNKEL (reference sequence). Original processing methods: Amplification from reference gene primers served as the basis for estimated nucleated cell counts. TCRdb's table, derived via immunoSEQ multiplex PCR, lists solely in-frame clones and lacks some. V and J calls and clone size are those listed in that table; D and trimming were worked out from the DNA. This sample has 250,000 to 350,000 clones, with about nine tenths found just once. Participants came from 20 to 25 US areas, aged roughly 18 to 95 years.

V usage is TRBV3-1 (or the pseudogene TRBV3-2) and J usage is TRBJ2-5, with 10 bases that match TRBD2. Sequencing input: PBMCs or T cells enriched from blood (not recorded which). The sequence derives from a woman aged 30 to 39 who had recovered from COVID-19. This CDR3 reads CASSQDRGLAGAETQYF. Written as DNA, the CDR3 is TGTGCCAGCAGCCAAGATCGGGGTCTAGCGGGAGCAGAGACCCAGTACTTC.